Sequencing of this T cell receptor (beta chain) was carried out in a study of blood T cell repertoires in COVID-19. Across the whole study: Sites in the United States, Italy and Spain provided acute and convalescent COVID-19 samples. Nucleic acid was either cDNA or gDNA, and it came from T cells, B-cell-depleted T cells, or PBMCs.

Cohort 3 recovered donors had two negative PCRs, clearance, or symptom resolution. Germline V lookup: CDR1 SGHTA, CDR2 FQGNSA. The CDR3 is made up of 16 amino acids. V gave up 5 bases and J gave up 3 bases; unmatched junction bases: 9. Measured with immunoSEQ multiplex PCR; TCRdb has only the in-frame clones, and not every one. The sample lists about 410,000 clones; about 90% were seen once. The chain links TRBV7-2 to TRBJ2-7; 11 bases line up with TRBD1. The receptor was isolated from a woman aged 30 to 39 who had recovered from COVID-19. Sequencing was done on a sample of PBMCs or T cells enriched from blood (not recorded which). CDR3 coding DNA: TGTGCCAGCAGCCCGTGGACAGGGGGCGGCTTCTACGAGCAGTACTTC. Amino acid sequence: CASSPWTGGGFYEQYF.